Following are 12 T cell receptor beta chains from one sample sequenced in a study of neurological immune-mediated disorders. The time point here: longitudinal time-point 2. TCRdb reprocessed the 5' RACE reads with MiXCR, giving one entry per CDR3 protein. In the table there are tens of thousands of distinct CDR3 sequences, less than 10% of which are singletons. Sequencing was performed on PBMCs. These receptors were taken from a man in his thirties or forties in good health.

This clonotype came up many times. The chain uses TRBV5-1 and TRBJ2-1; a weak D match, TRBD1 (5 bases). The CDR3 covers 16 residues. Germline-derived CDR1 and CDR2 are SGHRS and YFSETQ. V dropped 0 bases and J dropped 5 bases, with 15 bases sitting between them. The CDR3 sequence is CASSLEAQVFNNEQFF. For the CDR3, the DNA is TGCGCCAGCAGCTTGGAGGCACAGGTGTTTAACAATGAGCAGTTCTTC. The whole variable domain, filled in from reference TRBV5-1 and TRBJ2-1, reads KAGVTQTPRYLIKTRGQQVTLSCSPISGHRSVSWYQQTPGQGLQFLFEYFSETQRNKGNFPGRFSGRQFSNSRSEMNVSTLELGDSALYLCASSLEAQVFNNEQFFGPGTRLTVL.

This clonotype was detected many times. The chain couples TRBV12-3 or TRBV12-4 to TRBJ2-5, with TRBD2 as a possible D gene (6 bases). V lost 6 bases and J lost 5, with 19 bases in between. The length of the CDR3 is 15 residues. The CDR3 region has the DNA TGTGCCAGCAGCTCGTCTCGCGGGGTTAAGGAGACCCAGTACTTC. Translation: CASSSSRGVKETQYF.

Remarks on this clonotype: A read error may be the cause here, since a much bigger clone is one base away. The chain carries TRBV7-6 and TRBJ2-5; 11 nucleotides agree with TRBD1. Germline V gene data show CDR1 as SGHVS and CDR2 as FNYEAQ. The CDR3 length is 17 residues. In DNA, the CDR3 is TGTGCCAGCAGCTGGACCGGGACAGGGGGTATTGGAGAGACCCAGTGCTTC. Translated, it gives CASSWTGTGGIGETQCF.

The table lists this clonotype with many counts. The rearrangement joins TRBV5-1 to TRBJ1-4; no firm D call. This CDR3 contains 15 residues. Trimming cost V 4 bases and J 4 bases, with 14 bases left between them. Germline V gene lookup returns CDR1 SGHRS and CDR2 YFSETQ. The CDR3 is CASSTASSHNEKLFF. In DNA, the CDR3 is TGCGCCAGCAGCACCGCGTCAAGCCATAATGAAAAACTGTTTTTT.

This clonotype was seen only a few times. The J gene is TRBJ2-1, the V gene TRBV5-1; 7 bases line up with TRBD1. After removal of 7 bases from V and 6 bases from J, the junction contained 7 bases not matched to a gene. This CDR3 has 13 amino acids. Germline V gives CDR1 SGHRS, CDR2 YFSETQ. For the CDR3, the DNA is TGCGCCAGCTATCAACAGGGGTTCAATGAGCAGTTCTTC. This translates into CASYQQGFNEQFF.

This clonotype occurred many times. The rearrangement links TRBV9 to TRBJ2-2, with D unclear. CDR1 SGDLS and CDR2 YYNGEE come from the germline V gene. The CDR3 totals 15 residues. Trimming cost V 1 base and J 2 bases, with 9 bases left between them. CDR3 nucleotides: TGTGCCAGCAGCGTAACGGGTTCTAACACCGGGGAGCTGTTTTTT. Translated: CASSVTGSNTGELFF.

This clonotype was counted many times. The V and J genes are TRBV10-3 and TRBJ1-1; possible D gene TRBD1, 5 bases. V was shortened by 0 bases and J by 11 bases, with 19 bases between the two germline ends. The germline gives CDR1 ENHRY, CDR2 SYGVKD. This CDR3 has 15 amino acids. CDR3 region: CAISESILRDGRAFF. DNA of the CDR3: TGTGCCATCAGTGAGTCAATTTTGAGGGACGGTCGGGCTTTCTTT.

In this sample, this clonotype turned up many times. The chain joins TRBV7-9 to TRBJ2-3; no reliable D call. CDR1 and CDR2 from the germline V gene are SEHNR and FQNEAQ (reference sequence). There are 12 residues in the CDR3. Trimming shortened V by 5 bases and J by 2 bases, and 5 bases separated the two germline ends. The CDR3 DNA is TGTGCCAGCAGCCTCGACACAGATACGCAGTATTTT. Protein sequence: CASSLDTDTQYF.

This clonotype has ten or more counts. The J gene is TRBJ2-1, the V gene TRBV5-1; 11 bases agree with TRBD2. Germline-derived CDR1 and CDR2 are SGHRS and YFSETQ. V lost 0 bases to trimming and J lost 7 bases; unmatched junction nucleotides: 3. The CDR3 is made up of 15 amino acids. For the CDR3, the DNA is TGCGCCAGCAGCTTGGTAACTAGCGGGAGTAATGAGCAGTTCTTC. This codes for CASSLVTSGSNEQFF.

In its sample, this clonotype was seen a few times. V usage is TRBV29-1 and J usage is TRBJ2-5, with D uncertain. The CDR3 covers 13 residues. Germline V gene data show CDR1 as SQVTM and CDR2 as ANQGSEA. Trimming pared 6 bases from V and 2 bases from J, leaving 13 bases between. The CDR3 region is CSVTPVNQETQYF. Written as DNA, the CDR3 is TGCAGCGTGACCCCCGTGAATCAAGAGACCCAGTACTTC.

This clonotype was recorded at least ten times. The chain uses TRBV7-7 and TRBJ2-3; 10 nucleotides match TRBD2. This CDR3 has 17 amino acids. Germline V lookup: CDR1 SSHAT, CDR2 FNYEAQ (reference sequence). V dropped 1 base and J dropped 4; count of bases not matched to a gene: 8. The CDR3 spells CASSLVPSGSGADTQYF. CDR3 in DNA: TGTGCCAGCAGCTTAGTGCCTAGCGGGAGCGGGGCAGATACGCAGTATTTT.

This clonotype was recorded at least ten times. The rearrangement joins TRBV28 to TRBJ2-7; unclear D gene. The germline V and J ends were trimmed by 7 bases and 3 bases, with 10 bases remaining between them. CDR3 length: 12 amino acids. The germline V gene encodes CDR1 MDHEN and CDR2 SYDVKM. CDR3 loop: CASTSSDYEQYF. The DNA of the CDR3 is TGTGCCAGCACCTCCAGCGACTACGAGCAGTACTTC.